The 21 T cell receptor beta chains given below trace back to one sample, sequenced in a study of T cells in Graves' hyperthyroidism and ophthalmopathy. From RNA transcripts, TCR beta CDR3 regions were amplified. The TCR CDR3 first-round RT-PCR relied on the HTBI primer set. One entry per CDR3 protein results from TCRdb running MiXCR on the multiplex PCR reads. This table has a few hundred thousand distinct CDR3 sequences, roughly 46% appearing once. The sequenced material came from peripheral blood or thyroid tissue (not recorded which). The source of these receptors is a young woman with Graves' hyperthyroidism.

The chain employs TRBV5-1 and TRBJ2-7; D may be TRBD2 (5 bases). The V end lost 0 bases, the J end lost 11 bases, and 18 bases lay between the germline ends. The CDR3 length is 14 residues. Germline V lookup: CDR1 SGHRS, CDR2 YFSETQ. As DNA, the CDR3 is TGCGCCAGCAGCTTGGTGGCAGAGAACACCGGGGAGTACTTC. This sequence encodes CASSLVAENTGEYF.

CDR3 protein: CASSPRDRENYGYTF. The CDR3 nucleotides read TGTGCCAGCAGCCCTCGGGACAGGGAGAACTATGGCTACACCTTC. The chain carries TRBV3-1 and TRBJ1-2, with TRBD1 identical over 9 bases. The V and J ends lost 4 bases and 2 bases, in that order; junction bases with no gene match: 5. This CDR3 region has 15 residues. Per the germline V gene, CDR1 is LGHDT and CDR2 is YNNKEL (reference sequence).

This clonotype occurred many times. The CDR3 DNA reads TGTGCCAGCAGTGAAGCGCTTCGGGTCTACGAGCAGTACTTC. Its protein product is CASSEALRVYEQYF. The chain is built from TRBV6-1 and TRBJ2-7; the D is unclear. Between the trimmed V and J ends, which lost 0 bases and 3 bases, there was a span of 9 bases. Per germline, CDR1 MNHNS and CDR2 SASEGT. CDR3 length: 14 residues.

This chain connects TRBV5-1 to TRBJ2-7, with D unresolved. Germline V gene lookup returns CDR1 SGHRS and CDR2 YFSETQ. The CDR3 sequence is 12 residues long. V lost 4 bases and J 6 bases, leaving 11 bases between the germline ends. The CDR3 region has the DNA TGCGCCAGCAGCAAGACTGGCCGCGAGCAGTACTTC. Amino acids: CASSKTGREQYF.

This clonotype came up once. At one of its ends the junction is not consistent with the germline gene, which may arise from a read error. The J gene is TRBJ2-7, the V gene TRBV20-1; no firm D call. Per the germline V gene, CDR1 is DFQATT and CDR2 is SNEGSKA (reference sequence). CDR3 length: 13 residues. CDR3: CSADRRSSYKQYF. The CDR3 bases are TGCAGTGCCGATAGACGGAGCTCCTACAAGCAGTACTTC.

This clonotype has ten or more counts. The rearrangement uses TRBV7-2 and TRBJ2-5, with D unresolved. The CDR3 totals 17 residues. The V end lost 0 bases, the J end lost 1 base, and 15 bases lay between the germline ends. Germline lookup yields CDR1 SGHTA and CDR2 FQGNSA. The CDR3 region is CASSLAGPGPPQETQYF. The CDR3 nucleotides read TGTGCCAGCAGCTTAGCTGGGCCCGGGCCCCCCCAAGAGACCCAGTACTTC.

V and J are TRBV20-1 and TRBJ1-4; 7 nucleotides agree with TRBD1. The CDR3 extends over 15 amino acids. V gave up 6 bases and J gave up 4 bases; unmatched junction bases: 11. Germline CDR1 DFQATT, CDR2 SNEGSKA (reference sequence). The chain's CDR3 is CSAWTSGTDNEKLFF. In DNA form, the CDR3 reads TGCAGTGCCTGGACTAGCGGGACAGATAATGAAAAACTGTTTTTT.

Comment on this clonotype: One end of the junction is discordant with germline, which a read error may explain. This chain uses TRBV15 with TRBJ2-6, with 8 bases matching TRBD1. Germline CDR1 reads LNHNV; CDR2 reads YYDKDF (reference sequence). The CDR3 totals 13 residues. The CDR3 DNA reads as TGTGCCACCAGCAGAGACAGGGGGCGAACTGAAGCTTTC. It codes for CATSRDRGRTEAF.

This clonotype was picked up many times. The CDR3 reads CSARDLQNNYGYTF. The CDR3 nucleotides are TGCAGTGCTAGAGATCTGCAAAATAACTATGGCTACACCTTC. The J gene is TRBJ1-2, the V gene TRBV20-1; no clear D gene. Deletions cut 0 bases from V and 1 base from J, with 9 bases between. The germline V gene encodes CDR1 DFQATT and CDR2 SNEGSKA (reference sequence). The CDR3 is made up of 14 amino acids.

As concerns this clonotype: At one end the junction does not follow the germline gene, possibly because of a read error. The chain combines TRBV2 with TRBJ2-3; 10 bases line up with TRBD1. Germline CDR1 is SNHLY and CDR2 is FYNNEI. The CDR3 is made up of 15 amino acids. The CDR3 here is CASSDGTGVKDTKYF. Here the CDR3 DNA reads TGTGCCAGCAGTGATGGGACAGGGGTAAAAGATACGAAGTATTTT.

This clonotype was picked up many times. The chain links TRBV5-8 to TRBJ2-7; D remains ambiguous. Trimming shortened V by 3 bases and J by 2 bases, and 12 bases separated the two germline ends. Looked up from germline, CDR1 is SGHTS and CDR2 is YDEGEE. The CDR3 has 14 residues. CDR3 in amino acids: CASSSWPRTYEQYF. DNA for the CDR3: TGTGCCAGCAGCTCCTGGCCCCGCACCTACGAGCAGTACTTC.

This clonotype came up many times. The J gene is TRBJ2-7, the V gene TRBV20-1; D gene uncertain. Trimming stripped 5 bases from V and 3 bases from J, with 23 bases between. This CDR3 spans 16 amino acids. Germline lookup yields CDR1 DFQATT and CDR2 SNEGSKA (reference sequence). The CDR3 coding sequence is TGCAGTGCTGCCGACCCTCTCCGAGACTCAAGCTACGAGCAGTACTTC. Amino acids: CSAADPLRDSSYEQYF.

This clonotype was detected ten times or more. The chain recombines TRBV7-9 with TRBJ2-7, with a possible D match to TRBD1 (5 bases). CDR1 is SEHNR, CDR2 FQNEAQ, per germline (reference sequence). CDR3 length equals 15 residues. V was clipped by 5 bases and J by 0 bases, with 14 bases between them. CDR3 sequence reads: CASSQSYRSSYEQYF. CDR3 nucleotides: TGTGCCAGCAGCCAGAGTTACAGGAGCTCCTACGAGCAGTACTTC.

The V call is TRBV29-1, the J call TRBJ2-7, with TRBD1 identical over 7 bases. CDR1 is SQVTM and CDR2 is ANQGSEA in the germline V gene. V was clipped by 3 bases and J by 0 bases; unmatched bases: 11. This CDR3 is 16 amino acids long. The CDR3 loop is CSVDEAQGSFSYEQYF. The CDR3 nucleotides are TGCAGCGTTGACGAAGCACAGGGGTCCTTCTCCTACGAGCAGTACTTC.

This clonotype was counted many times. This rearrangement joins TRBV18 to TRBJ1-1; D is uncertain. The CDR3 covers 14 residues. V was trimmed by 2 bases and J by 4 bases, leaving 11 bases between them. The germline gives CDR1 KGHSH, CDR2 LQKENI. The CDR3 sequence: CASSPESMRTEAFF. DNA of the CDR3: TGTGCCAGCTCACCAGAGTCAATGCGCACTGAAGCTTTCTTT.

This clonotype was picked up many times. The chain uses TRBV20-1 and TRBJ2-7; 10 bases align to TRBD2. The CDR3 consists of 17 residues. The trim removed 0 bases at V and 5 bases at J, leaving 13 bases unmatched. Germline V gene data show CDR1 as DFQATT and CDR2 as SNEGSKA (reference sequence). This CDR3 reads CSARDGEWGLAGDEQYF. CDR3 DNA: TGCAGTGCTAGAGATGGGGAATGGGGGCTAGCGGGAGACGAGCAGTACTTC.

A few counts support this clonotype. The chain combines TRBV10-1 with TRBJ2-3, with D perhaps matching TRBD2 (6 bases). The germline CDR1 and CDR2 sequences are WNHNN and SYGVQD (reference sequence). Trimming left V 2 bases short and J 6 bases short, with 12 bases between. CDR3 length equals 14 residues. CDR3 nucleotides: TGCGCCAGCAGTGAGCGGGACTTTTCGGATACGCAGTATTTT. It encodes CASSERDFSDTQYF.

This clonotype was counted many times. V is TRBV5-8 and J is TRBJ1-5; D uncertain. The V gene's germline CDR1 is SGHTS and CDR2 YDEGEE. The CDR3 length is 14 residues. The ends were cut back, 4 bases at V and 0 bases at J, with 8 bases in the middle. In DNA form, the CDR3 reads TGTGCCAGCAGCCAGAGCTATAGCAATCAGCCCCAGCATTTT. This codes for CASSQSYSNQPQHF.

Ten or more counts support this clonotype. The chain carries TRBV2 and TRBJ1-1, with D maybe TRBD1 (5 bases). The CDR3 covers 13 residues. Per the germline V gene, CDR1 is SNHLY and CDR2 is FYNNEI. The V gene lost 5 bases and the J gene lost 5 bases, with 12 bases spanning the gap. In nucleotides, the CDR3 is TGTGCCAGCAGTAACCGGGACTTTACTGAAGCTTTCTTT. This codes for CASSNRDFTEAFF.

The sample holds a few counts of this clonotype. V gene TRBV24-1 combines with J gene TRBJ2-7, with D perhaps assigned TRBD1 or TRBD2 (5 bases each). Germline CDR1 is KGHDR and CDR2 is SFDVKD. V dropped 5 bases and J dropped 2 bases, with 12 bases sitting between them. This CDR3 has 14 amino acids. CDR3 nucleotide sequence: TGTGCCACCAGTGTGGGGGATTGGCCCTACGAGCAGTACTTC. It translates to CATSVGDWPYEQYF.

V gene TRBV29-1 combines with J gene TRBJ1-1; tentative D call: TRBD1 (5 bases). CDR1 and CDR2 from the germline V gene are SQVTM and ANQGSEA. Trimming took off 8 bases at V and 4 bases at J, with 14 bases between the two ends. The CDR3 is 12 residues long. The CDR3 spells CSLVGVGTEAFF. Written as DNA, the CDR3 is TGCAGCTTAGTAGGGGTTGGCACTGAAGCTTTCTTT.